The clone carrying this T cell receptor (beta chain) was counted only a few times. As yet, its antigen is unknown. Between the trimmed V and J ends, which lost 0 bases and 4 bases, there was a span of 10 bases. The CDR3 runs 14 residues. Germline CDR1 reads SGHRS; CDR2 reads YFSETQ. TCRdb re-called the reads with MiXCR, one entry per CDR3 protein. There are just over 300,000 distinct CDR3 sequences in the sample; about 17% occur only once, and about 12% lies in the top ten. This sample is part of a study of T cell repertoires in cytomegalovirus infection. Study as a whole: Public TCR beta signatures provided an indication of both CMV infection and a matching HLA type. Whole-study results and caveats: There were carriers of CMV plus the relevant HLA, and cumulative public TCR beta family frequency identified them. The ex vivo response showed dominance by HLA-C-restricted CMV-specific TCR beta clonotypes.

The V and J genes are TRBV5-1 and TRBJ1-2; D might be TRBD1 (6 bases). This clonotype originated in a human donor in good health (CMV status not recorded). Some clones in this sample may be carry-over from other donors' samples. The specimen was PBMCs. The CDR3 is CASSLEGVGYGYTF. CDR3 in DNA: TGCGCCAGCAGCTTGGAGGGGGTTGGCTATGGCTACACCTTC. Variable domain in full (rest from reference TRBV5-1 and TRBJ1-2): KAGVTQTPRYLIKTRGQQVTLSCSPISGHRSVSWYQQTPGQGLQFLFEYFSETQRNKGNFPGRFSGRQFSNSRSEMNVSTLELGDSALYLCASSLEGVGYGYTFGSGTRLTVV.